This entry lists 3 T cell receptor beta chains sequenced from one sample in a study of T cells in tuberculosis. After thawing and overnight rest, PBMC were stained with GMM-loaded CD1B tetramer, viability dye and anti-CD3 for sorting. CD1B tetramers were loaded with Rhodococcus equi-derived C32 glucose monomycolate. Measured with immunoSEQ multiplex PCR; TCRdb has only the in-frame clones, and not every one. This table has roughly 92,000 clones, just over 90% appearing once. The material sequenced was CD1b-GMM tetramer-negative cells sorted from PBMCs. These receptors originate from an adult woman with latent tuberculosis.

The rearrangement joins TRBV7-9 to TRBJ2-1, with 8 bases that match TRBD1. CDR1 SEHNR and CDR2 FQNEAQ come from the germline V gene (reference sequence). This CDR3 spans 15 amino acids. J was trimmed by 2 bases and V by 4 bases; bases with no gene match: 4. The CDR3: CASSSGQVPYNEQFF. In nucleotides, the CDR3 is TGTGCCAGCAGCTCGGGACAGGTACCCTACAATGAGCAGTTCTTC.

This clone was found a few times. The chain combines TRBV5-4 with TRBJ2-3; a possible D gene is TRBD2 (8 bases). Per the germline V gene, CDR1 is SGHNT and CDR2 is YYREEE (reference sequence). The V end was cut by 0 bases, the J end by 0 bases, with 17 bases between. The CDR3 length is 18 residues. This CDR3 reads CASSLGAGGQHSTDTQYF. CDR3 bases: TGTGCCAGCAGCTTGGGGGCGGGGGGACAGCATAGCACAGATACGCAGTATTTT.

A few counts support this clone. The chain combines TRBV19 with TRBJ2-7; 7 bases fit TRBD2. The CDR3 sequence is 16 residues long. Germline V gene sequence: CDR1 LNHDA, CDR2 SQIVND (reference sequence). The J segment lost 0 bases and the V segment lost 8 bases, leaving 13 bases of the junction unmatched. CDR3 amino acids: CASRLNHRGDSYEQYF. The CDR3 coding sequence is TGTGCCAGTCGCCTGAATCACCGGGGGGACTCCTACGAGCAGTACTTC.